This T cell receptor beta chain was sequenced during a study of blood T cell repertoires in COVID-19. Study-level information: COVID-19 samples from acute and convalescent phases originated in the United States, Italy and Spain. PBMCs, B-cell-depleted T cells, or T cells were the source of the cDNA or gDNA that made up the material.

How the authors handled the data: Reference gene primer amplification yielded estimated nucleated cell counts. Only in-frame clones appear in the TCRdb table, and some are missing; sequencing was by immunoSEQ multiplex PCR. V and J calls and clone size are copied from that table; D and trimming were computed from the DNA. The top ten hold just over 8% of the sample, which has roughly 76,000 clones, 87% seen once. This clone was seen once. The length of the CDR3 is 14 residues. From germline, CDR1 is SNHLY and CDR2 FYNNEI. Trimming removed 0 bases from V and 2 bases from J, with 8 bases in between. Sequencing was done on a sample of peripheral blood. This chain connects TRBV2 to TRBJ2-7; TRBD2 might be the D (5 bases). The sequence was collected from a man aged 25 to 40 with acute or convalescent COVID-19. In DNA, the CDR3 is TGTGCCAGCAGTGAAGCGGGAGCGACCTACGAGCAGTACTTC. Its translation is CASSEAGATYEQYF.